The 6 T cell receptor beta chains presented below share a single source sample, sequenced in a study of blood T cell repertoires in COVID-19 (dated by TCRdb to 2018 to 2021). Library prep was done by the immunoSEQ multiplex PCR assay. In TCRdb, the immuneACCESS table is reduced to in-frame sequences with V and J assigned. These tables do not hold every clone; where another copy was compared, an unresolved V gene accounts for under half, and the others remain unexplained. This sample is represented by 140,000 to 150,000 clones; roughly 90% of them were singletons. The ten largest clones capture 1% to 1.5% of the sample. Specimen: PBMCs or T cells enriched from blood (not recorded which). The receptor source for this set is a woman aged 25 to 45 with acute COVID-19.

The chain has TRBV7-8 and TRBJ2-1; D remains ambiguous. The CDR3 contains 14 residues. Trimming took 3 bases from V and 8 from J, leaving 14 bases between them. Germline V lookup: CDR1 SGHVS, CDR2 FQNEAQ. In DNA form, the CDR3 reads TGTGCCAGCAGCTTTTCAACCGTCGCGGATGAGCAGTTCTTC. It encodes CASSFSTVADEQFF.

About this clone itself: The sample carries other DNA sequences with the same CDR3. In nucleotides, the CDR3 is TGTGCCAGCAGTTCGCTAGCGGGAGGGGCTTACAATGAGCAGTTCTTC. This sequence encodes CASSSLAGGAYNEQFF. The V call is TRBV27, the J call TRBJ2-1, with 12 bases lining up with TRBD2. Germline CDR1 MNHEY, CDR2 SMNVEV (reference sequence). CDR3 length equals 16 residues. The ends lost 4 bases at V and 4 bases at J; junction bases unmatched: 5.

V and J are TRBV10-3 and TRBJ1-2; D might be TRBD1 (6 bases). Deletions cut 3 bases from V and 7 bases from J, with 18 bases between. The CDR3 covers 15 residues. Per germline, CDR1 ENHRY and CDR2 SYGVKD. The CDR3 reads CAISDATQGGSGYTF. CDR3 coding DNA: TGTGCCATCAGTGATGCGACACAGGGTGGTTCTGGCTACACCTTC.

The chain couples TRBV19 to TRBJ2-1; 10 positions match TRBD2. Germline V gene sequence: CDR1 LNHDA, CDR2 SQIVND (reference sequence). The CDR3 is 15 residues long. After removal of 7 bases from V and 6 bases from J, the junction contained 9 bases not matched to a gene. CDR3 region: CASNFLAGAGNEQFF. CDR3 nucleotides: TGTGCCAGTAACTTTCTAGCGGGAGCTGGCAATGAGCAGTTCTTC.

This clone showed up just a few times. The chain joins TRBV11-2 to TRBJ2-6; weak D call: TRBD1 (6 bases). In germline, CDR1 is SGHAT, CDR2 FQNNGV. The CDR3 runs to 16 residues. V was trimmed by 11 bases and J by 0 bases, leaving 17 bases between them. CDR3 protein: CAVRNRANSGANVLTF. In DNA form, the CDR3 reads TGTGCCGTACGGAACAGGGCTAACTCTGGGGCCAACGTCCTGACTTTC.

This rearrangement joins TRBV5-1 to TRBJ2-2, with D possibly matching TRBD1 (5 bases). The CDR3 runs to 15 residues. Germline V CDR1 and CDR2: SGHRS, YFSETQ. V was cut by 0 bases and J by 8 bases, with 14 bases left in between. The CDR3 spells CASSLEQGSRGELFF. CDR3 DNA sequence: TGCGCCAGCAGCTTGGAGCAGGGAAGTCGAGGGGAGCTGTTTTTT.